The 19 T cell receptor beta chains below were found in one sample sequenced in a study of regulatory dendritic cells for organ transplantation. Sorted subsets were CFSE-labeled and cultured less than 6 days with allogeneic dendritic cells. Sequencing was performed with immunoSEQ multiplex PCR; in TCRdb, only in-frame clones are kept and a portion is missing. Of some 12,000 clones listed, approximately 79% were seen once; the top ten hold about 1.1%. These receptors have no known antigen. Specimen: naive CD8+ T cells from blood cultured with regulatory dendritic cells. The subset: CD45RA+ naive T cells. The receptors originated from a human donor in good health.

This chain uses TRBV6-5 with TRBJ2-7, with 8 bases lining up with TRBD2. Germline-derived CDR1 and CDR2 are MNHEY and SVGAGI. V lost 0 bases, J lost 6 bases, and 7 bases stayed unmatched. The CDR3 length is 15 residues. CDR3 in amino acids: CASSYSMAGGGEQYF. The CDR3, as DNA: TGTGCCAGCAGTTACTCGATGGCGGGGGGAGGCGAGCAGTACTTC.

Here the CDR3 DNA reads TGCGCCAGCAGCCAAGATCGTCGCGGGCTGGGAGAGACCCAGTACTTC. Translating it yields CASSQDRRGLGETQYF. This chain connects TRBV4-3 to TRBJ2-5, with a possible D match to TRBD2 (5 bases). This CDR3 contains 16 residues. The germline gives CDR1 LGHNA, CDR2 YSLEER. V shed 0 bases and J shed 4 bases, with 15 bases lying between them.

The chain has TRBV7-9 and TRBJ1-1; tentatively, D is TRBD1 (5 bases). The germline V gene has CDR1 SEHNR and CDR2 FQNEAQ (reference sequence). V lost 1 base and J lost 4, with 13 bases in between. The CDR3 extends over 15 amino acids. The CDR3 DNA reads TGTGCCAGCAGCTTAGTGTTCCAGGGTGCCACTGAAGCTTTCTTT. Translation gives CASSLVFQGATEAFF.

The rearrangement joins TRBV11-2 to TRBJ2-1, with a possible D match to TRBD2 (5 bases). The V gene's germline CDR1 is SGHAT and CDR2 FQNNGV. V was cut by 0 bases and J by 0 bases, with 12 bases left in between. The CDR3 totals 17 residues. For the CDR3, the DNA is TGTGCCAGCAGCTTAGATTATCGAACTAGCTCCTACAATGAGCAGTTCTTC. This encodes CASSLDYRTSSYNEQFF.

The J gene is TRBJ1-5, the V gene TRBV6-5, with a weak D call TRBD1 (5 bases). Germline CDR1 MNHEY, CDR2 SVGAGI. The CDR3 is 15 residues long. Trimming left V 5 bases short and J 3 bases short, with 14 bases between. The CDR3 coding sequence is TGTGCCAGCAGTAACAGGTTTGGGGCCAATCAGCCCCAGCATTTT. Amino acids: CASSNRFGANQPQHF.

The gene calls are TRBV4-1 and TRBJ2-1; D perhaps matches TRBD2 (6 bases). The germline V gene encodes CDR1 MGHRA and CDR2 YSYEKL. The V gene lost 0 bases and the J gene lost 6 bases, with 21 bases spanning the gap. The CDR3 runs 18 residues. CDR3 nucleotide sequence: TGCGCCAGCAGCCAAGATTATACGGGCGCTAGCGTGTCCAATGAGCAGTTCTTC. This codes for CASSQDYTGASVSNEQFF.

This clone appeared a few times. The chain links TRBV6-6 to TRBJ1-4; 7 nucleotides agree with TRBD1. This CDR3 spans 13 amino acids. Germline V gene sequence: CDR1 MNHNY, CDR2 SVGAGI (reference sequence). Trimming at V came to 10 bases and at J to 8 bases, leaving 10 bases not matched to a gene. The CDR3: CAMSTGSKEKLFF. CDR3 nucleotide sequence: TGTGCCATGTCGACAGGGAGTAAAGAAAAACTGTTTTTT.

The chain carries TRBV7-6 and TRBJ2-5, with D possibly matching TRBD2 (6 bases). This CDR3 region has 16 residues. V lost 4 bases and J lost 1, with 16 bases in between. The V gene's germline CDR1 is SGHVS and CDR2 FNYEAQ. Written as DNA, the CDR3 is TGTGCCAGCAGCTCTGGGACGGACTACATCCAAGAGACCCAGTACTTC. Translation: CASSSGTDYIQETQYF.

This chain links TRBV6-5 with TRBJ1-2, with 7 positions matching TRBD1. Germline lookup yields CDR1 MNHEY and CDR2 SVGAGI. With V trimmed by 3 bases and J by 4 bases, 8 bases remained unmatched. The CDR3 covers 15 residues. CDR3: CASSYLKQGIYGYTF. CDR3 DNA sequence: TGTGCCAGCAGTTATCTAAAACAGGGGATCTATGGCTACACCTTC.

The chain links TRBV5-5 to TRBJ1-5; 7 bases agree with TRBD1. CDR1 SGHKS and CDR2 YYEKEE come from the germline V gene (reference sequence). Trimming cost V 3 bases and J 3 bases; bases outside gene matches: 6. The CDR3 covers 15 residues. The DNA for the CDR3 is TGTGCCAGCAGCTATGGACAGGCGATCAATCAGCCCCAGCATTTT. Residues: CASSYGQAINQPQHF.

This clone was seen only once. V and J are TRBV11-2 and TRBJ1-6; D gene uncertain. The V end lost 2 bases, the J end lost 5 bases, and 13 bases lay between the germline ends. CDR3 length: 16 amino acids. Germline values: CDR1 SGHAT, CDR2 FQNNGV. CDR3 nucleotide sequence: TGTGCCAGCAGCTTAATGCGGGGTCTGGATAATTCACCCCTCCACTTT. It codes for CASSLMRGLDNSPLHF.

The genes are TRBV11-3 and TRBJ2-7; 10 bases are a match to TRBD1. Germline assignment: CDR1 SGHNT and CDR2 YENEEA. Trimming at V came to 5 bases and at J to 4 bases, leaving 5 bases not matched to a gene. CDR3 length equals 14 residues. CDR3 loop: CASSPRDRGYEQYF. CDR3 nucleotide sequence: TGTGCCAGCAGCCCCCGGGACAGGGGTTACGAGCAGTACTTC.

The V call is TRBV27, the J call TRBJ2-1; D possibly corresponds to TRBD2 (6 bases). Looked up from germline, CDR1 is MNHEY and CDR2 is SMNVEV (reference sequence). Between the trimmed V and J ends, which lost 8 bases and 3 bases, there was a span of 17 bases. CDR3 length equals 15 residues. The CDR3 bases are TGTGCCAGCTCGGTCTCGGTGGGAGGCTACAATGAGCAGTTCTTC. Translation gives CASSVSVGGYNEQFF.

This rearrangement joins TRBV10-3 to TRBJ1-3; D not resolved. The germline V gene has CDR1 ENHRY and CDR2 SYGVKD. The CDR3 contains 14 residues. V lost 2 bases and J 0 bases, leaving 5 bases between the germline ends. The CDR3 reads CAISEGNSGNTIYF. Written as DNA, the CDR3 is TGTGCCATCAGTGAGGGCAACTCTGGAAACACCATATATTTT.

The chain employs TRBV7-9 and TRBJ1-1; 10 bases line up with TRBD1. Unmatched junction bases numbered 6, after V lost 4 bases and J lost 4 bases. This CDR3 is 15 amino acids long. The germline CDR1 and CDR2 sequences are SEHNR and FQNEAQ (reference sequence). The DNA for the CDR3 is TGTGCCAGCAGCTCGACAGGGGGCGCGGTCACTGAAGCTTTCTTT. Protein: CASSSTGGAVTEAFF.

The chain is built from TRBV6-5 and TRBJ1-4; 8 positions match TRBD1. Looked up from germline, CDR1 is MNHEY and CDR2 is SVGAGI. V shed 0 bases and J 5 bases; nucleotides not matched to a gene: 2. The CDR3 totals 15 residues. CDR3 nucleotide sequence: TGTGCCAGCAGTTACTCGCAGGGGGCGAATGAAAAACTGTTTTTT. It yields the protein CASSYSQGANEKLFF.

In DNA, the CDR3 is TGTGCCACCAGCAGAGGTAGCGGGGGTACTTACGAGCAGTACTTC. As protein: CATSRGSGGTYEQYF. This chain links TRBV15 with TRBJ2-7; 9 nucleotides line up with TRBD2. The CDR3 length is 15 residues. Trimming cost V 1 base and J 4 bases; bases outside gene matches: 5. Germline values: CDR1 LNHNV, CDR2 YYDKDF (reference sequence). Full variable domain (outside the CDR3, taken from reference TRBV15 and TRBJ2-7): DAMVIQNPRYQVTQFGKPVTLSCSQTLNHNVMYWYQQKSSQAPKLLFHYYDKDFNNEADTPDNFQSRRPNTSFCFLDIRSPGLGDTAMYLCATSRGSGGTYEQYFGPGTRLTVT.

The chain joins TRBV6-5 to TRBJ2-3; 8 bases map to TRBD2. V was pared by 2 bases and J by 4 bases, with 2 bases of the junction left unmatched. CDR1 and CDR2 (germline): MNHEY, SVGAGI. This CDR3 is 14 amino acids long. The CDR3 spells CASSYSGGADTQYF. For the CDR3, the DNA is TGTGCCAGCAGTTACAGCGGGGGAGCAGATACGCAGTATTTT.

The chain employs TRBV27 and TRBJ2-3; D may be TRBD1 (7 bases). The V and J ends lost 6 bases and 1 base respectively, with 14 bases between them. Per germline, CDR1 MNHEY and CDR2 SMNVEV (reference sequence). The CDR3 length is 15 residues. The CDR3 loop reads CASSPGGGRTDTQYF. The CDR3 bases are TGTGCCAGCAGCCCCGGAGGGGGCCGCACAGATACGCAGTATTTT.